The T cell receptor (beta chain) under discussion was sequenced for a study of cytomegalovirus exposure and HLA in healthy donors. This clone was found a few times. The CDR3 loop spans 13 amino acids. The germline V gene encodes CDR1 SNHLY and CDR2 FYNNEI. Trimming cost V 5 bases and J 7 bases, with 12 bases left between them. Every donor was a healthy person donating bone marrow. The PCR used 60 Vbeta and 13 Jbeta primers. Sequencing used immunoSEQ multiplex PCR; TCRdb keeps in-frame clones, though not all of them. Of about 130,000 clones in the sample, over 70% were seen once. This sequence originates from a man under 40 in good health and CMV-seronegative. The sequenced sample consisted of PBMCs. This chain joins TRBV2 and TRBJ2-1; unclear D gene. CDR3 amino acids: CASSPTARNEQFF. In nucleotides, the CDR3 is TGTGCCAGCAGTCCAACCGCTAGGAATGAGCAGTTCTTC.